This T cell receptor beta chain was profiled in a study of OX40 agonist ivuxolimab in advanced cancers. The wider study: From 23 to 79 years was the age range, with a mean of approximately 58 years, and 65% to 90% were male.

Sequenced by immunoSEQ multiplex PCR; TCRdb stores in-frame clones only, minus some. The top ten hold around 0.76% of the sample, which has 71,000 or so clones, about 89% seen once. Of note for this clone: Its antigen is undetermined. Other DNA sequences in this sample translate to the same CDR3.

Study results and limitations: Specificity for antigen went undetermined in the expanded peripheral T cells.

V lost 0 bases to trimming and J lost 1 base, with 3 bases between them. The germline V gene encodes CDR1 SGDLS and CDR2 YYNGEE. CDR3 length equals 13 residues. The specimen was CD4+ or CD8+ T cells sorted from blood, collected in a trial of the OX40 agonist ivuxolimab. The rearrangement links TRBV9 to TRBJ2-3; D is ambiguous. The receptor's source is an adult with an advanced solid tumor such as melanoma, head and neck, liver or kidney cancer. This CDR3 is CASSVAGTDTQYF. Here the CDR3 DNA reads TGTGCCAGCAGCGTAGCTGGCACAGATACGCAGTATTTT. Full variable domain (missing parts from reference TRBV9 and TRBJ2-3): DSGVTQTPKHLITATGQRVTLRCSPRSGDLSVYWYQQSLDQGLQFLIQYYNGEERAKGNILERFSAQQFPDLHSELNLSSLELGDSALYFCASSVAGTDTQYFGPGTRLTVL.